This TCR beta chain was observed in a study of T cell responses to AZD1222 COVID-19 vaccine. Only in-frame clones appear in the TCRdb table, and some are missing; sequencing was by immunoSEQ multiplex PCR. Of around 130,000 clones in the sample, about nine tenths were seen once. A word on this clone: Antigen specificity is unknown.

Doses given second, at about 4 or about 12 weeks, were pooled. Study-level points and caveats: Spike regions recognized by vaccine-associated CD4 TCRs spanned the protein, led by 160-218 and 743-854.

This TCR was recovered from an adult who received the AZD1222 COVID-19 vaccine. Here the sequenced sample was peripheral blood, taken 28 days after the second AZD1222 dose.

The CDR3 spells CAISESNRGRDEQYF. As DNA, the CDR3 is TGTGCCATCAGTGAGTCGAACCGGGGGCGGGACGAGCAGTACTTC. The chain carries TRBV10-3 and TRBJ2-7; D is possibly TRBD1 or TRBD2 (6 bases each). From germline, CDR1 is ENHRY and CDR2 SYGVKD. V was trimmed by 0 bases and J by 5 bases, leaving 14 bases between them. The CDR3 covers 15 residues.